Reported below is one T cell receptor (beta chain). This entry belongs to a study of blood T cell repertoires in COVID-19. Study background: PBMCs, B-cell-depleted T cells, or T cells were the source of the cDNA or gDNA that made up the material.

The CDR3 runs 14 residues. Germline CDR1 SGHRS, CDR2 YFSETQ. The V segment lost 0 bases and the J segment 5 bases; nucleotides outside the gene matches: 1. The assay was immunoSEQ multiplex PCR, and TCRdb's table has in-frame clones only and misses some. In the table there are about 170,000 clones, about 86% of which are singletons. This TCR came from a young man with active or convalescent COVID-19. V gene TRBV5-1 combines with J gene TRBJ1-4; 7 bases are a match to TRBD1. Sequenced sample: peripheral blood. In nucleotides, the CDR3 is TGCGCCAGCAGCTTGGTGACAGGGAATGAAAAACTGTTTTTT. Its protein product is CASSLVTGNEKLFF.